The rows below give T cell receptor beta chains drawn from one sample of a study of blood T cells in healthy people across ages. TCRdb redid the calling of the 5' RACE reads with MiXCR, one entry per CDR3 protein. This sample has over a million distinct CDR3 sequences; 35% to 45% occur once, and the top ten carry roughly 7.9%. Material for sequencing was blood. The receptors were sampled from a woman younger than 30 in good health. The CDR3 runs from the conserved cysteine through the conserved F or W. A D gene is named only where the DNA matches it firmly. Rows may omit the clone size; those that give it use once, few, many or a size class.

clone_size	j_call	d_call	v_call	cdr3_aa	cdr3_nt
once	TRBJ1-1	-	TRBV27	CASSLSGRRTEAFF	TGTGCCAGCAGTTTATCTGGAAGGAGGACTGAAGCTTTCTTT
-	TRBJ2-2	TRBD1	TRBV24-1	CATRGGATGELFF	TGTGCCACCAGAGGGGGCGCGACCGGGGAGCTGTTTTTT
-	TRBJ1-3	-	TRBV28	CASSLEISGNTIYF	TGTGCCAGCAGTCTAGAAATCTCTGGAAACACCATATATTTT
-	TRBJ2-1	TRBD2	TRBV6-1	CASSAEEAGGWGNEQFF	TGTGCCAGCAGTGCGGAGGAGGCGGGAGGATGGGGCAATGAGCAGTTCTTC
-	TRBJ2-1	TRBD2	TRBV20-1	CSLAGGSYNEQFF	TGCAGTCTAGCGGGGGGCTCCTACAATGAGCAGTTCTTC
few	TRBJ1-6	TRBD1	TRBV27	CASSLAQGALFYSPLHF	TGTGCCAGCAGTTTGGCACAGGGGGCGTTATTTTATTCACCCCTCCACTTT
-	TRBJ2-3	TRBD1	TRBV2	CAGDREDTQYF	TGTGCCGGGGACAGGGAAGATACGCAGTATTTT
once	TRBJ2-5	TRBD1	TRBV7-2	CASTPLRDSNEQYF	TGTGCCAGCACCCCCCTCAGGGACAGCAATGAGCAGTACTTC
-	TRBJ1-4	-	TRBV9	CASSVDQELFF	TGTGCCAGCAGCGTAGACCAAGAACTGTTTTTT
once	TRBJ2-3	-	TRBV5-4	CASSWKSASVVDTQYF	TGTGCCAGCAGCTGGAAGAGTGCGAGCGTGGTGGATACGCAGTATTTT
-	TRBJ1-5	TRBD1	TRBV7-9	CASTPTGGLPQHF	TGTGCCAGCACCCCCACAGGGGGCCTGCCCCAGCATTTT
once	TRBJ2-7	TRBD1	TRBV15	CATSTETGGRYEQYF	TGTGCCACCAGCACCGAGACAGGGGGAAGGTACGAGCAGTACTTC
-	TRBJ2-7	-	TRBV10-2	CASSESGGGPSDHEQYF	TGCGCCAGCAGTGAGTCGGGGGGGGGGCCTTCCGACCACGAGCAGTACTTC
-	TRBJ1-1	-	TRBV6-2/TRBV6-3	CASSYSRITEAFF	TGTGCCAGCAGTTACTCCCGTATCACTGAAGCTTTCTTT
-	TRBJ2-3	-	TRBV12-3/TRBV12-4	CASRTRDSTDTQYF	TGTGCCAGCAGGACTCGGGACAGCACAGATACGCAGTATTTT
few	TRBJ2-5	-	TRBV6-2/TRBV6-3	CASLQGTGETQYF	TGTGCCAGCCTTCAGGGAACCGGAGAGACCCAGTACTTC
few	TRBJ2-7	TRBD2	TRBV2	CASSEVGGIAYEQYF	TGTGCCAGCAGTGAAGTGGGAGGGATAGCCTACGAGCAGTACTTC
few	TRBJ2-7	TRBD2	TRBV28	CASSPSSGGDEQYF	TGTGCCAGCTCACCCTCTAGCGGGGGGGACGAGCAGTACTTC
few	TRBJ2-3	-	TRBV4-1	CASSQAGAVNTQYF	TGCGCCAGCAGCCAAGCGGGGGCGGTTAATACGCAGTATTTT
-	TRBJ2-3	-	TRBV3-1	CASSPSGPADTQYF	TGTGCCAGCAGCCCATCCGGGCCCGCAGATACGCAGTATTTT
-	TRBJ2-5	TRBD2	TRBV10-3	CAISASTAASGGLYQETQYF	TGTGCCATCAGTGCCTCAACTGCGGCTAGCGGGGGACTGTACCAAGAGACCCAGTACTTC